These T cell receptor beta chains were read from a single sample in a study of cytomegalovirus exposure and HLA in healthy donors. The repertoire was sequenced with immunoSEQ multiplex PCR; TCRdb's copy has only in-frame clones and lacks some. The data contain about 110,000 clones, 76% of them singletons. The sample taken for sequencing was PBMCs. Every receptor here comes from a man aged 25-45 years in good health and CMV-seropositive. The CDR3 runs from the conserved cysteine through the conserved F or W. A D gene is named only where the DNA matches it firmly. Size is omitted from some rows. Given values are once, few, many or a class for expanded clones.

TRBJ2-2 | - | - | TRBV29-1 | CSVDRVSTGELFF | TGCAGCGTTGACAGGGTTAGCACCGGGGAGCTGTTTTTT
TRBJ1-6 | TRBD1 | - | TRBV5-4 | CASSRTGEGNSPLHF | TGTGCCAGCAGCCGGACAGGAGAGGGTAATTCACCCCTCCACTTT
TRBJ1-5 | TRBD1 | - | TRBV6-5 | CASSSDRDSNQPQHF | TGTGCCAGCAGTTCGGACAGGGACAGTAATCAGCCCCAGCATTTT
TRBJ2-3 | TRBD2 | - | TRBV13 | CASSPSGRITDTQYF | TGTGCCAGCAGCCCTAGCGGCCGAATCACAGATACGCAGTATTTT
TRBJ2-5 | TRBD1 | - | TRBV11-3 | CASSLGHGTGQETQYF | TGTGCCAGCAGCTTAGGCCACGGGACAGGTCAAGAGACCCAGTACTTC
TRBJ1-6 | - | - | TRBV7-2 | CASSLASTSPLHF | TGTGCCAGCAGCTTGGCCTCCACATCACCCCTCCACTTT
TRBJ2-7 | - | - | TRBV30 | CAWKIGAGSYEQYF | TGTGCCTGGAAGATTGGGGCCGGCTCCTACGAGCAGTACTTC
TRBJ2-1 | TRBD1 | - | TRBV20-1 | CSAIRDSLFF | TGCAGTGCGATCCGGGACAGTCTATTCTTC
TRBJ1-3 | - | - | TRBV30 | CAWSVQPSSGNTIYF | TGTGCCTGGAGTGTACAGCCGAGCTCTGGAAACACCATATATTTT
TRBJ2-3 | - | - | TRBV6-4 | CASSRAGSTDTQYF | TGTGCCAGCTCGCGTGCGGGCAGCACAGATACGCAGTATTTT
TRBJ2-7 | TRBD2 | - | TRBV28 | CASSPAGGGGDEQYF | TGTGCCAGTTCTCCGGCCGGGGGGGGAGGTGACGAGCAGTACTTC
TRBJ1-1 | - | - | TRBV6-5 | CASSYRQNTEAFF | TGTGCCAGCAGTTACCGACAGAACACTGAAGCTTTCTTT
TRBJ2-7 | TRBD1 | - | TRBV27 | CASGQGLLYEQYF | TGTGCCAGCGGACAGGGGCTCCTTTACGAGCAGTACTTC
TRBJ2-7 | TRBD1 | - | TRBV28 | CASSSPAGGYEQYF | TGTGCCAGCAGTTCCCCCGCAGGGGGCTACGAGCAGTACTTC
TRBJ2-3 | - | - | TRBV5-8 | CASADTQYF | TGTGCCTCAGCAGATACGCAGTATTTT
TRBJ2-7 | TRBD1 | - | TRBV6-1 | CASHGQVISLYEQYF | TGTGCCAGCCACGGACAGGTGATATCTCTCTACGAGCAGTACTTC
TRBJ2-1 | - | - | TRBV20-1 | CSARVTGEQFF | TGCAGTGCTAGAGTTACAGGTGAGCAGTTCTTC
TRBJ1-2 | - | - | TRBV2 | CASTVGVAGYTF | TGTGCCAGCACAGTAGGGGTGGCTGGCTACACCTTC
TRBJ1-2 | TRBD1 | - | TRBV29-1 | CSVEQDRGGYTF | TGCAGCGTAGAGCAGGACAGGGGTGGCTACACCTTC
TRBJ2-3 | TRBD2 | few | TRBV6-4 | CASATSGGKDTQYF | TGTGCCAGCGCGACTAGCGGGGGGAAAGATACGCAGTATTTT
TRBJ2-3 | TRBD1 | - | TRBV2 | CARKQGAGVDTQYF | TGTGCCAGGAAACAGGGGGCCGGGGTGGATACGCAGTATTTT
TRBJ2-1 | - | few | TRBV11-2 | CASSLTVSLDEQFF | TGTGCCAGCAGCTTAACGGTTAGTTTGGATGAGCAGTTCTTC
TRBJ2-7 | TRBD1 | - | TRBV9 | CASSLEGQDKSYEQYF | TGTGCCAGCAGCCTCGAGGGACAGGATAAGTCCTACGAGCAGTACTTC
TRBJ2-5 | TRBD2 | - | TRBV2 | CATNGLAQETQYF | TGTGCCACAAACGGACTAGCGCAAGAGACCCAGTACTTC
TRBJ2-5 | - | - | TRBV4-3 | CASSQAFAAEETQYF | TGCGCCAGCAGCCAAGCTTTTGCCGCGGAAGAGACCCAGTACTTC
TRBJ2-2 | - | - | TRBV5-5 | CASSLVSDTGELFF | TGTGCCAGCAGCTTGGTGTCAGACACCGGGGAGCTGTTTTTT
TRBJ2-5 | - | - | TRBV30 | CAWSIYETQYF | TGTGCCTGGAGTATTTATGAGACCCAGTACTTC
TRBJ1-1 | - | - | TRBV6-1 | CASSPPGGWNTEAFF | TGTGCCAGCAGTCCCCCCGGCGGGTGGAACACTGAAGCTTTCTTT
TRBJ1-2 | - | - | TRBV5-6 | CASSLVLGGSYGYTF | TGTGCCAGCAGCTTGGTGCTGGGAGGAAGCTATGGCTACACCTTC
TRBJ1-5 | - | - | TRBV6-5 | CASSYSRGNQPQHF | TGTGCCAGCAGTTACTCGAGGGGGAATCAGCCCCAGCATTTT
TRBJ2-1 | - | - | TRBV11-3 | CASSLGGRGSYNEQFF | TGTGCCAGCAGCTTAGGTGGCAGGGGCTCCTACAATGAGCAGTTCTTC
TRBJ2-1 | - | - | TRBV15 | CATSRDRAGTGHNEQFF | TGTGCCACCAGCAGAGATAGGGCGGGGACGGGCCACAATGAGCAGTTCTTC
TRBJ2-1 | TRBD2 | - | TRBV9 | CASSATSGSYNEQFF | TGTGCCAGCAGCGCGACTAGCGGTTCCTACAATGAGCAGTTCTTC
TRBJ2-7 | TRBD2 | - | TRBV11-2 | CASRARGDYEQYF | TGTGCCAGCAGGGCGCGGGGGGACTACGAGCAGTACTTC
TRBJ2-5 | - | few | TRBV2 | CASSEVSPGETQYF | TGTGCCAGCAGTGAAGTGAGTCCGGGTGAGACCCAGTACTTC
TRBJ2-6 | - | once | TRBV30 | CAWSKRGSGANVLTF | TGTGCCTGGAGTAAACGGGGCTCTGGGGCCAACGTCCTGACTTTC
TRBJ2-3 | - | - | TRBV6-6 | CASSSLDLASQYF | TGTGCCAGCAGTTCCCTAGACCTAGCTTCGCAGTATTTT
TRBJ1-2 | - | few | TRBV5-1 | CASSLAQRYGYTF | TGCGCCAGCAGCTTGGCCCAGCGCTATGGCTACACCTTC
TRBJ2-5 | - | few | TRBV10-1 | CASSAQYQETQYF | TGCGCCAGCAGTGCCCAGTACCAAGAGACCCAGTACTTC
TRBJ1-5 | - | - | TRBV30 | CAWSVLRGNQPQHF | TGTGCCTGGAGTGTACTTAGGGGGAATCAGCCCCAGCATTTT
TRBJ2-5 | TRBD1 | - | TRBV4-1 | CASSKTGMETQYF | TGCGCCAGCAGCAAGACAGGGATGGAGACCCAGTACTTC